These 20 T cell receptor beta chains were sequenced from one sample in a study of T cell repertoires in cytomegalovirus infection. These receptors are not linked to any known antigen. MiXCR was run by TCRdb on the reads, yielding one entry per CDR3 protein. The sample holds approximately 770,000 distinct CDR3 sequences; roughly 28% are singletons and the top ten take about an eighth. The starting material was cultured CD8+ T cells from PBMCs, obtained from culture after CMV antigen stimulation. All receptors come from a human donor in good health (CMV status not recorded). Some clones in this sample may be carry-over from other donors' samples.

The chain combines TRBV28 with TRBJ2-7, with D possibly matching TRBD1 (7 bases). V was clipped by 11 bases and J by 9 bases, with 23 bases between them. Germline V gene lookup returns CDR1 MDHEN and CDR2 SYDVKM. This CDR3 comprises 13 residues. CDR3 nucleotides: TGTGCCTCCTCCGGGACTCGCCGACAGGGGCAGTACGTC. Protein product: CASSGTRRQGQYV.

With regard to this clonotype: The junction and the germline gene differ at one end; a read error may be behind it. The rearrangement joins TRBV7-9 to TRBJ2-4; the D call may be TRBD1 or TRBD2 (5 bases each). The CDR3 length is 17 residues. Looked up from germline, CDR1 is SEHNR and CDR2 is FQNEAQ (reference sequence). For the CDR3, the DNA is TGTGCTAGCAGCCATATCGGGAAGGGGATAGCCAAAAACATTCAGTACTTC. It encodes CASSHIGKGIAKNIQYF.

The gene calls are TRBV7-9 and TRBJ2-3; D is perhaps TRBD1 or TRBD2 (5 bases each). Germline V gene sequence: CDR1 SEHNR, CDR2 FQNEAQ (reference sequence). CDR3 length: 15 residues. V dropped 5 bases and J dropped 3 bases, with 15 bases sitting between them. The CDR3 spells CASSQGRSRTDTQYF. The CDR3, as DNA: TGTGCCAGCAGCCAGGGACGCTCAAGGACAGATACGCAGTATTTT.

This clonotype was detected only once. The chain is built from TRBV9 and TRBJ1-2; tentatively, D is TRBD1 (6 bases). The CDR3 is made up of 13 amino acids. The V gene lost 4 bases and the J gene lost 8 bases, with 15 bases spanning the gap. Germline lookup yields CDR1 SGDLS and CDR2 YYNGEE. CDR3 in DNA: TGTGCCAGCAGCCCGCCAGGGGCTTGGGGCTACACCTTC. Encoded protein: CASSPPGAWGYTF.

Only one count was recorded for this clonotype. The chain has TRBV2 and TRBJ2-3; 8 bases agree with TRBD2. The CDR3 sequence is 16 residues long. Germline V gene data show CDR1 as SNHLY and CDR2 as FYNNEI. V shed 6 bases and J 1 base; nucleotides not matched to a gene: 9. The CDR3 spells CASRGRRAGGTDTQYF. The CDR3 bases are TGTGCCAGCAGGGGACGAAGAGCGGGGGGCACAGATACGCAGTATTTT.

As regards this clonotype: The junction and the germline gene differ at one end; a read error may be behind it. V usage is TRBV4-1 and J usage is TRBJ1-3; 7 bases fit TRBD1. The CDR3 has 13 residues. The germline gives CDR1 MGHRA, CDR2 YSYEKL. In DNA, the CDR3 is TGCGCCAGCAGCCAAACGGAGGGGGCATTAATCTTCTTT. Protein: CASSQTEGALIFF.

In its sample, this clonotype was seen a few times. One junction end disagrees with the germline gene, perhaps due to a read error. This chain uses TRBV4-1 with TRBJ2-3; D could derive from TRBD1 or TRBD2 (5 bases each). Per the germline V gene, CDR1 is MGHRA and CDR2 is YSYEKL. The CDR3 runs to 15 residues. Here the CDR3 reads CASSQGRASTDTQYF. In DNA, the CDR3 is TGTGCCAGCAGCCAGGGACGGGCGAGCACAGATACGCAGTATTTT.

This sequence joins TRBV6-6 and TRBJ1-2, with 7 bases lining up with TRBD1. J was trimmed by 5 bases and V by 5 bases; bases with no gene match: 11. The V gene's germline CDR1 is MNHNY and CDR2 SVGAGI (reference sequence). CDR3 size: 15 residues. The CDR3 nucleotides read TGTGCCAGCAGTGGGCGAGGGGGCCGGCGGTATGGCTACACCTTC. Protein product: CASSGRGGRRYGYTF.

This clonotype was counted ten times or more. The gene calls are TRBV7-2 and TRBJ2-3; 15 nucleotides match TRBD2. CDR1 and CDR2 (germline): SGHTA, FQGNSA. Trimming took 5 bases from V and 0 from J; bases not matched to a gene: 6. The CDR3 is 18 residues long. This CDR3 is CASSPPGLAGGSTDTQYF. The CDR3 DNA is TGTGCCAGCAGCCCACCGGGACTAGCGGGGGGTAGCACAGATACGCAGTATTTT.

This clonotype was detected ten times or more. The CDR3 is CASSYSRGGYEQYF. The CDR3 nucleotides are TGTGCCAGCAGTTACTCGCGTGGGGGCTACGAGCAGTACTTC. The chain carries TRBV6-5 and TRBJ2-7; the D gene could be TRBD1 or TRBD2 (5 bases each). Germline CDR1 and CDR2: MNHEY and SVGAGI. The V end was cut by 0 bases, the J end by 3 bases, with 9 bases between. The length of the CDR3 is 14 residues.

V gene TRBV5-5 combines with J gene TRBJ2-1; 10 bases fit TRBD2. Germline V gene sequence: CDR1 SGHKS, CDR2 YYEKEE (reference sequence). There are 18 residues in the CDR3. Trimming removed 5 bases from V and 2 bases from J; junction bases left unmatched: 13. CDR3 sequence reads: CASRLELAGADPYNEQFF. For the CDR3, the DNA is TGTGCCAGCAGACTGGAGCTAGCGGGGGCCGATCCCTACAATGAGCAGTTCTTC.

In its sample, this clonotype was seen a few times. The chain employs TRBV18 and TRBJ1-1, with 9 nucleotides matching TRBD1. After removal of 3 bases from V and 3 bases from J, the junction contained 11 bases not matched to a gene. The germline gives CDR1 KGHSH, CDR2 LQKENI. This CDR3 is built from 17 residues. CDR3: CASSPKSNRGPDTEAFF. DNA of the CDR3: TGTGCCAGCTCACCCAAATCTAACAGGGGGCCCGACACTGAAGCTTTCTTT.

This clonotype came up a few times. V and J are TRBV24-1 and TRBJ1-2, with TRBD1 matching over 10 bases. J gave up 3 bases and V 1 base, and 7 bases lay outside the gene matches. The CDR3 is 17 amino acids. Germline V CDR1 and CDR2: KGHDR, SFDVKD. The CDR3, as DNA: TGTGCCACCAGTGATTTCGACAGGGGGCAGGGAGACTATGGCTACACCTTC. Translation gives CATSDFDRGQGDYGYTF.

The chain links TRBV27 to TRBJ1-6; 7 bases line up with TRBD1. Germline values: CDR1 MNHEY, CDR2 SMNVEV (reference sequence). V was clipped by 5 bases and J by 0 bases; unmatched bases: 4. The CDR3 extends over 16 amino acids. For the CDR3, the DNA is TGTGCCAGCAGTCTAAGGGGGCTCTCCTATAATTCACCCCTCCACTTT. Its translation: CASSLRGLSYNSPLHF.

The CDR3 DNA is TGTGCCAGCAGTCTGGCAGCGGGGCCCTACAATGAGCAGTTCTTC. Its protein product is CASSLAAGPYNEQFF. The chain employs TRBV6-5 and TRBJ2-1; 7 nucleotides match TRBD2. V lost 5 bases, J lost 2 bases, and 6 bases stayed unmatched. This CDR3 has 15 amino acids. Germline loops: CDR1 MNHEY, CDR2 SVGAGI.

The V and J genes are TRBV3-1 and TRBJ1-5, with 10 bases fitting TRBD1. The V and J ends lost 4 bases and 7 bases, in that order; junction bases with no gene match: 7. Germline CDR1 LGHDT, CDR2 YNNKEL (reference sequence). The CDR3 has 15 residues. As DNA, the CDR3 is TGTGCCAGCAGCCGAGGACAGGGGGGAAACCAGCCCCAGCATTTT. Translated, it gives CASSRGQGGNQPQHF.

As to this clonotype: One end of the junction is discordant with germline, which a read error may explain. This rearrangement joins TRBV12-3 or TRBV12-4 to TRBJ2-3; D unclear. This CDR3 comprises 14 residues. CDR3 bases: TGTGCCAGCATCCTCGGCCGCGGTGGAGATACGCGGTATTTT. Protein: CASILGRGGDTRYF.

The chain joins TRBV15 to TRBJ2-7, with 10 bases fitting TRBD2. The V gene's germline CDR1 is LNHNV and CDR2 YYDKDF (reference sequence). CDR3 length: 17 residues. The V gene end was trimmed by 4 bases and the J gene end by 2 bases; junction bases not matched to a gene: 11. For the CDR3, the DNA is TGTGCCACCAGCACTTTCGCTTCTAGCGGGGGAGCCTACGAGCAGTACTTC. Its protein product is CATSTFASSGGAYEQYF.

For the CDR3, the DNA is TGTGCCAGCAGCTTATTAGGGGCTGAGACCCAGTACTTC. Translated: CASSLLGAETQYF. This rearrangement joins TRBV7-8 to TRBJ2-5; possibly TRBD1 for D (5 bases). Germline V lookup: CDR1 SGHVS, CDR2 FQNEAQ. The V end was cut by 2 bases, the J end by 5 bases, with 9 bases between. The length of the CDR3 is 13 residues.

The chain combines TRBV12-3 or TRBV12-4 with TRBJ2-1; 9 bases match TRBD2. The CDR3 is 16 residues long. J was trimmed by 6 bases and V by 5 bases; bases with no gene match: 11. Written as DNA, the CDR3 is TGTGCCAGCAGTCCTTCTGGGCGGGGGGGCATCAATGAGCAGTTCTTC. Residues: CASSPSGRGGINEQFF.